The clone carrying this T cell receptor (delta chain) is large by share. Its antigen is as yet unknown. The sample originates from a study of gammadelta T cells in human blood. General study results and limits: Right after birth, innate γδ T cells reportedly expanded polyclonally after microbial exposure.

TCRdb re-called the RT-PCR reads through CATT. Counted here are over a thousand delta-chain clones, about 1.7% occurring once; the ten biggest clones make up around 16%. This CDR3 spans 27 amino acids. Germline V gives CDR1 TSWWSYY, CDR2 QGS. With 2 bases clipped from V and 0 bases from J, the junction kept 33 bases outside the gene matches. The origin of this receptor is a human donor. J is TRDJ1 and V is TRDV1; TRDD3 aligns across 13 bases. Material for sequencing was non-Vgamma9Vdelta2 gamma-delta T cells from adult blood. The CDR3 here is CALGEYYSPTFPVLGDTQKRYTDKLIF. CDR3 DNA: TGTGCTCTTGGGGAATATTACTCTCCTACGTTCCCGGTACTGGGGGATACGCAAAAACGGTACACCGATAAACTCATCTTT.